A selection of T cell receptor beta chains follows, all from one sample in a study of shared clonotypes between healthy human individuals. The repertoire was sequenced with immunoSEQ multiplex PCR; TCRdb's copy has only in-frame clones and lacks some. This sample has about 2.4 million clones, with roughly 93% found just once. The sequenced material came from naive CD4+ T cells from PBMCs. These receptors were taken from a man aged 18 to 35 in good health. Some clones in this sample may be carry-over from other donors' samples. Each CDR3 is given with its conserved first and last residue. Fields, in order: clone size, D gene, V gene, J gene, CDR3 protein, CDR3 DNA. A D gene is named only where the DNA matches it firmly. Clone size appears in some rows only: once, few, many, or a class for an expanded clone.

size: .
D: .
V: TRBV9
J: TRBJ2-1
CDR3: CASSTTGQGEQFF
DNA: TGTGCCAGCAGCACAACAGGGCAAGGTGAGCAGTTCTTC

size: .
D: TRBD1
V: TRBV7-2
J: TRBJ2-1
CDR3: CASSYTGDPSSEQFF
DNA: TGTGCCAGCAGCTATACAGGGGATCCCTCCAGTGAGCAGTTCTTC

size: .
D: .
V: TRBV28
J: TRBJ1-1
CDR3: CASTLRAKGEAFF
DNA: TGTGCCAGCACCCTACGGGCCAAGGGGGAAGCTTTCTTT

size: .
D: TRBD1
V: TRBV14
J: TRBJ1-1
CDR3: CASSRAGQGGTEAFF
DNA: TGTGCCAGCAGCAGGGCCGGACAGGGTGGGACTGAAGCTTTCTTT

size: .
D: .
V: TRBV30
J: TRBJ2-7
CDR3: CAWSHPLRAYEQYF
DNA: TGTGCCTGGAGTCATCCACTGCGGGCCTACGAGCAGTACTTC

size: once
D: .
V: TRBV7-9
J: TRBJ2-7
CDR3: CASSQRADNYEQYF
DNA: TGTGCCAGCAGCCAGAGGGCTGATAACTACGAGCAGTACTTC

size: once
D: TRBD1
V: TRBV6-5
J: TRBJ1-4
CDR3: CASSLTSRGQGEKLFF
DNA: TGTGCCAGCAGTTTAACCTCCAGGGGGCAGGGTGAAAAACTGTTTTTT

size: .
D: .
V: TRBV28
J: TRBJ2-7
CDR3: CASTLRGRIYEQYF
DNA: TGTGCCAGCACTTTACGGGGCCGAATCTACGAGCAGTACTTC

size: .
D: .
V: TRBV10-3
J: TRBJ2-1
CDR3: CAISDQRAYNEQFF
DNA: TGTGCCATCAGTGATCAGAGGGCCTACAATGAGCAGTTCTTC

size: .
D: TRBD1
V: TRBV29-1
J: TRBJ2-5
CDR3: CSAKTGTGEETQYF
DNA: TGCAGCGCCAAGACCGGGACAGGGGAAGAGACCCAGTACTTC

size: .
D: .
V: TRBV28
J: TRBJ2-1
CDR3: CASSFVYNEQFF
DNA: TGTGCCAGCAGTTTCGTCTACAATGAGCAGTTCTTC

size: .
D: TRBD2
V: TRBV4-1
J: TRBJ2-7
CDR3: CASSQRAGTSGTYEQYF
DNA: TGCGCCAGCAGCCAGAGGGCCGGGACTAGCGGTACCTACGAGCAGTACTTC

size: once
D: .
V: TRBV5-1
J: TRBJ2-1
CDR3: CASSGVDPYQEQFF
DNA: TGCGCCAGCAGCGGGGTAGACCCATATCAGGAGCAGTTCTTC

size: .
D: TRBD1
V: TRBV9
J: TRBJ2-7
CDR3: CASSPRTGAYEQYF
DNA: TGTGCCAGCAGCCCCCGGACAGGGGCCTACGAGCAGTACTTC

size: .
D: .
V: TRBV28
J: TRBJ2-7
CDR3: CASSSVPYEQYF
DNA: TGTGCCAGCAGTTCTGTTCCCTACGAGCAGTACTTC

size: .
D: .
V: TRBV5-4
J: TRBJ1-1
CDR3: CASTFGGQGYTEAFF
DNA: TGTGCCAGCACCTTTGGCGGTCAGGGGTACACTGAAGCTTTCTTT

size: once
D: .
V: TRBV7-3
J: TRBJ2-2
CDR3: CASSPRGRRDTGELFF
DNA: TGTGCCAGCAGCCCCAGGGGACGAAGGGACACCGGGGAGCTGTTTTTT

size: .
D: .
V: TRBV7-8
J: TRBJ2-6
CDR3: CASSLRGAPMSGANVLTF
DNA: TGTGCCAGCAGCTTACGGGGCGCCCCAATGTCTGGGGCCAACGTCCTGACTTTC

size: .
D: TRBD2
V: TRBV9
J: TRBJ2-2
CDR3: CASSVPASGGNTGELFF
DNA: TGTGCCAGCAGCGTCCCAGCTAGCGGGGGAAACACCGGGGAGCTGTTTTTT

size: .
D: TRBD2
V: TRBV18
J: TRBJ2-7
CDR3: CASSPGLAYSYEQYF
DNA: TGTGCCAGCTCACCAGGACTAGCGTACTCCTACGAGCAGTACTTC

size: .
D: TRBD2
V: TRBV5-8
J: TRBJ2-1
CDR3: CASSLGTSGLYNEQFF
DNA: TGTGCCAGCAGCTTAGGGACTAGCGGACTCTACAATGAGCAGTTCTTC

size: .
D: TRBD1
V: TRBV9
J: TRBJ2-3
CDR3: CASSARRQGGTDTQYF
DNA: TGTGCCAGCAGCGCCCGGAGACAGGGTGGCACAGATACGCAGTATTTT

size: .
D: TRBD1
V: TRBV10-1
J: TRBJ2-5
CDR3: CARRTGEETQYF
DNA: TGCGCCAGAAGGACAGGGGAAGAGACCCAGTACTTC

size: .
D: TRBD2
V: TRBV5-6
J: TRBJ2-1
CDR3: CASSRLADINNEQFF
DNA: TGTGCCAGCAGCCGCCTAGCGGATATTAACAATGAGCAGTTCTTC

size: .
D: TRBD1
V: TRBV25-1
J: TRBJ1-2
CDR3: CASSDWPAPGQGIGYTF
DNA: TGTGCCAGCAGTGACTGGCCCGCACCGGGACAGGGGATTGGCTACACCTTC

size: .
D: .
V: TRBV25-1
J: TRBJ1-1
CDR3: CASSPWTRALNTEAFF
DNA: TGTGCCAGCAGTCCTTGGACGAGGGCTCTGAACACTGAAGCTTTCTTT

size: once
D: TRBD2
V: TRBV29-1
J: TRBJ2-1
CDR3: CSVVRLAGANEQFF
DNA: TGCAGCGTGGTGCGACTAGCGGGAGCCAATGAGCAGTTCTTC

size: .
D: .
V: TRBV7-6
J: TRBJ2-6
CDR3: CASSPGGAGANVLTF
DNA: TGTGCCAGCAGCCCAGGCGGGGCTGGGGCCAACGTCCTGACTTTC

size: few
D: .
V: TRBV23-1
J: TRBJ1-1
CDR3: CASSQGGYTEAFF
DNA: TGCGCCAGCAGTCAAGGAGGATACACTGAAGCTTTCTTT

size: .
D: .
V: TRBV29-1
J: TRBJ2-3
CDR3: CSVNEGVPDTQYF
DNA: TGCAGCGTAAACGAGGGGGTACCAGATACGCAGTATTTT

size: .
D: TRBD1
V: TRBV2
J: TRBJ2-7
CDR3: CASSLQGQTYEQYF
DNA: TGTGCCAGCAGTCTCCAGGGACAGACCTACGAGCAGTACTTC

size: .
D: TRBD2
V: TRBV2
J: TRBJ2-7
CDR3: CAGRYTSGTYEQYF
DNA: TGTGCCGGCAGGTATACTAGCGGTACCTACGAGCAGTACTTC

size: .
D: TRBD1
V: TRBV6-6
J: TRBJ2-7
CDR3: CASSYSGTGFNEQYF
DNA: TGTGCCAGCAGTTACTCGGGGACAGGGTTCAACGAGCAGTACTTC

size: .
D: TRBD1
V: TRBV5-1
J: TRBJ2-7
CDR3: CASSDRGEQYF
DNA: TGCGCCAGCAGCGACAGGGGCGAGCAGTACTTC

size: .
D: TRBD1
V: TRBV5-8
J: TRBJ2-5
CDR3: CASSLGQIQETQYF
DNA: TGTGCCAGCAGCCTGGGACAGATTCAAGAGACCCAGTACTTC

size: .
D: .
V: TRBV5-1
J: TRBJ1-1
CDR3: CASSVTWDRRGTEAFF
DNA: TGCGCCAGCAGCGTCACTTGGGATCGCCGGGGCACTGAAGCTTTCTTT

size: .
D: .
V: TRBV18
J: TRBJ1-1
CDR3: CASSREGMDTEAFF
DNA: TGTGCCAGCTCACGAGAGGGGATGGACACTGAAGCTTTCTTT

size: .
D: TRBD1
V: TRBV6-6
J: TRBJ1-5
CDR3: CASSPETGRGNQPQHF
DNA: TGTGCCAGCAGTCCCGAGACAGGGAGGGGCAATCAGCCCCAGCATTTT

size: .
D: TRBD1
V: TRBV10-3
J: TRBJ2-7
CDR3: CAIREQGAPYEQYF
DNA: TGTGCCATCAGAGAACAGGGGGCACCCTACGAGCAGTACTTC

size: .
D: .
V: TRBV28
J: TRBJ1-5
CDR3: CASSGHGPQPQHF
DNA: TGTGCCAGCAGTGGTCACGGGCCTCAGCCCCAGCATTTT

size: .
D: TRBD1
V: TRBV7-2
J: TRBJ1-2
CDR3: CASSLEAGGYGYTF
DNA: TGTGCCAGCAGCTTAGAAGCAGGGGGCTATGGCTACACCTTC

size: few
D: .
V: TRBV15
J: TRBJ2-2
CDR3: CATSRDVTGELFF
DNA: TGTGCCACCAGCAGGGACGTCACCGGGGAGCTGTTTTTT

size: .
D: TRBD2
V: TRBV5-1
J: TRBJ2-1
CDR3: CASSLTSGRDNEQFF
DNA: TGCGCCAGCAGCTTGACTAGCGGGAGGGACAATGAGCAGTTCTTC

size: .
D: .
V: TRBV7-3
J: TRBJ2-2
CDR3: CASSPNSGANTGELFF
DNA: TGTGCCAGCAGCCCTAATAGCGGAGCGAACACCGGGGAGCTGTTTTTT